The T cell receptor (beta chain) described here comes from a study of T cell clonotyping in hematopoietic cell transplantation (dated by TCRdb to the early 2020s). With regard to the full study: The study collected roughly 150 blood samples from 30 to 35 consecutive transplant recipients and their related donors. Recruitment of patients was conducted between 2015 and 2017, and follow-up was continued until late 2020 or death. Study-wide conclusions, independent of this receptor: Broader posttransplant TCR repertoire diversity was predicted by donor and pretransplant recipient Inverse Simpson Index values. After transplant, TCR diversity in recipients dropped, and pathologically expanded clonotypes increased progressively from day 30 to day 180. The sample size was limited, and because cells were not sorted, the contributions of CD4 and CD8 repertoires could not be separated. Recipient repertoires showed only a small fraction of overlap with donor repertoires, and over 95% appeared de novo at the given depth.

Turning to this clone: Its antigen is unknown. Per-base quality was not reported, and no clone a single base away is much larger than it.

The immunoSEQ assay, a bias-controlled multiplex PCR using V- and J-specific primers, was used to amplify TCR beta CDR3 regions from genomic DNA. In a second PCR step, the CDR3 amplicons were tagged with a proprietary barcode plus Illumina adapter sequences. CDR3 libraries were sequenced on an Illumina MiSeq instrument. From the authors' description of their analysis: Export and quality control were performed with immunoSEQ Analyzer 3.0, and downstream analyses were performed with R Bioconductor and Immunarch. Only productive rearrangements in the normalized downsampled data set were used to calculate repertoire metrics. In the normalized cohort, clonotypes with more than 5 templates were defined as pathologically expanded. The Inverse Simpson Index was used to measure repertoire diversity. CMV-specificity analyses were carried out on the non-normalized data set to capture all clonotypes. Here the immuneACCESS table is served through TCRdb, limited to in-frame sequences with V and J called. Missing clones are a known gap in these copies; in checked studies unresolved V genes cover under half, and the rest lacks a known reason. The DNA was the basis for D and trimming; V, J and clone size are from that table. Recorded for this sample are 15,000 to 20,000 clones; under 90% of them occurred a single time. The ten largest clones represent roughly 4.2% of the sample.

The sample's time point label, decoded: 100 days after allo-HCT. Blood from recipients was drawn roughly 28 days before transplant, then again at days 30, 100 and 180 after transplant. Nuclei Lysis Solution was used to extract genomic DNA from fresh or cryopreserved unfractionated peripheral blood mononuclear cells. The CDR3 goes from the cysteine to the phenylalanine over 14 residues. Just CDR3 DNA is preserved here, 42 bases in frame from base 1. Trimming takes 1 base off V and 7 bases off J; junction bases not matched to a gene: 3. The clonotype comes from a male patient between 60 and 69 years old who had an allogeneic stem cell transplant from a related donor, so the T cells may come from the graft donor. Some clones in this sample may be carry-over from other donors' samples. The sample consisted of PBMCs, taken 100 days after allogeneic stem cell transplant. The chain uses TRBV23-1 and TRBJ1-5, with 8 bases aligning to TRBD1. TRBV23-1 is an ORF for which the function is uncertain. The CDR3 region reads CASSQCRGRQPQHF. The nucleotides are TGCGCCAGCAGTCAATGCAGGGGGCGGCAGCCCCAGCATTTT.